A single sample gave rise to the 20 T cell receptor beta chains below, sequenced in a study of patients and donors after allogeneic stem cell transplantation. Each CDR3 protein is one row after TCRdb ran MiXCR on the RT-PCR reads. The sample has some 880,000 distinct CDR3 sequences, around 17% seen once. The sample was blood, either unsorted or a sorted T cell fraction (not recorded which). These receptors originate from a human donor who was either an allogeneic HSCT recipient or a stem cell or donor lymphocyte infusion donor (not recorded which). It is not recorded whose cells these are; they may come from a transplant donor.

This clonotype showed up many times. CDR3 sequence: CASSARLAGFYNEQFF. The CDR3 DNA sequence: TGTGCCAGCAGCGCCCGACTAGCGGGCTTCTACAATGAGCAGTTCTTC. The chain joins TRBV3-1 to TRBJ2-1; 10 bases agree with TRBD2. From germline, CDR1 is LGHDT and CDR2 YNNKEL (reference sequence). CDR3 length: 16 amino acids. After removal of 5 bases from V and 3 bases from J, the junction contained 7 bases not matched to a gene.

This chain connects TRBV12-3 or TRBV12-4 to TRBJ1-2, with D maybe TRBD1 (6 bases). CDR3 length equals 13 residues. V shed 5 bases and J shed 4 bases, with 11 bases lying between them. The CDR3 reads CASSGTIGYGYTF. The CDR3 nucleotides read TGTGCCAGCAGTGGGACAATCGGCTATGGCTACACCTTC.

The V and J genes are TRBV12-3 or TRBV12-4 and TRBJ1-1; tentatively, D is TRBD1 (5 bases). V was pared by 6 bases and J by 1 base, with 15 bases between. The CDR3 extends over 15 amino acids. DNA for the CDR3: TGTGCCAGCAGATTACCAGGGTCGGCGAACACTGAAGCTTTCTTT. Translating it yields CASRLPGSANTEAFF.

This rearrangement joins TRBV24-1 to TRBJ2-3; a weak D match, TRBD2 (5 bases). This CDR3 contains 13 residues. Trimming pared 6 bases from V and 4 bases from J, leaving 10 bases between. Germline V gene lookup returns CDR1 KGHDR and CDR2 SFDVKD. The CDR3 is CATSRERPDTQYF. CDR3 nucleotides: TGTGCCACCAGTCGGGAAAGACCAGATACGCAGTATTTT.

This clonotype was found a few times. As DNA, the CDR3 is TGTGCCAGCAGTCGGCCGGAGGGGGCTACCTTC. This encodes CASSRPEGATF. The chain carries TRBV6-2 or TRBV6-3 and TRBJ1-2; 7 bases align to TRBD1. Per germline, CDR1 MNHEY and CDR2 SVGEGT. With 5 bases clipped from V and 14 bases from J, the junction kept 8 bases outside the gene matches. CDR3 length: 11 residues.

This clonotype was seen a handful of times. The V gene is TRBV6-2 or TRBV6-3, the J gene TRBJ1-2; D remains ambiguous. V gave up 2 bases and J gave up 2 bases, with 24 bases separating them. Germline V CDR1 and CDR2: MNHEY, SVGEGT. The CDR3 has 19 amino acids. The CDR3 bases are TGTGCCAGCAGTTACCTAGAGAGGAGATCTACCGCTCAAAACTATGGCTACACCTTC. Its protein product is CASSYLERRSTAQNYGYTF.

CDR3 amino acids: CASSKNRFPTDTQYF. The DNA for the CDR3 is TGTGCCAGCAGCAAAAACAGGTTCCCCACAGATACGCAGTATTTT. The genes are TRBV21-1 and TRBJ2-3; the table's D gene call, TRBD1, was not cross checked with the DNA. TRBV21-1 counts as a pseudogene. This CDR3 region has 15 residues.

This clonotype was detected only a few times. The CDR3 reads CASTSGSGGTGELFF. The DNA of the CDR3 is TGTGCCAGCACCTCGGGTAGCGGGGGGACCGGGGAGCTGTTTTTT. V and J are TRBV12-3 or TRBV12-4 and TRBJ2-2; 10 bases map to TRBD2. After removal of 7 bases from V and 5 bases from J, the junction contained 7 bases not matched to a gene. This CDR3 comprises 15 residues.

This clonotype was detected only a few times. The V gene is TRBV5-1, the J gene TRBJ1-5, with D uncertain. The length of the CDR3 is 14 residues. V lost 1 base and J lost 4, with 9 bases in between. CDR1 is SGHRS, CDR2 YFSETQ, per germline. The DNA for the CDR3 is TGCGCCAGCAGCTTGTCTGAAGGGAATCAGCCCCAGCATTTT. Translated, it gives CASSLSEGNQPQHF.

This clonotype was picked up a small number of times. The V gene is TRBV13, the J gene TRBJ2-1; D may correspond to TRBD1 or TRBD2 (6 bases each). The CDR3 loop spans 14 amino acids. V lost 3 bases and J lost 10, with 16 bases in between. Germline-derived CDR1 and CDR2 are PRHDT and FYEKMQ (reference sequence). The CDR3 spells CASSLGLGAGEQFF. In nucleotides, the CDR3 is TGTGCCAGCAGCTTGGGTCTGGGGGCGGGGGAGCAGTTCTTC.

The chain couples TRBV5-1 to TRBJ2-5; TRBD2 aligns across 8 bases. The CDR3 has 16 amino acids. With V trimmed by 4 bases and J by 2 bases, 10 bases remained unmatched. Per germline, CDR1 SGHRS and CDR2 YFSETQ. In DNA, the CDR3 is TGCGCCAGCAGCCAGTATCAGGCGGGAGGACAAGAGACCCAGTACTTC. Encoded protein: CASSQYQAGGQETQYF.

This clonotype was detected only a few times. The chain has TRBV12-3 or TRBV12-4 and TRBJ2-5; D may correspond to TRBD1 or TRBD2 (5 bases each). The CDR3 has 15 amino acids. V lost 6 bases and J 1 base, leaving 15 bases between the germline ends. The CDR3 protein is CASSNVGPLQETQYF. The CDR3 nucleotides are TGTGCCAGCAGCAATGTGGGACCCCTCCAAGAGACCCAGTACTTC.

This clonotype was picked up a small number of times. The chain links TRBV5-1 to TRBJ2-7, with 14 positions matching TRBD2. V trimming: 4 bases; J trimming: 5 bases; junction bases outside the gene matches: 8. Germline V gene lookup returns CDR1 SGHRS and CDR2 YFSETQ. The CDR3 covers 16 residues. CDR3 residues: CASSPGLAGVANEQYF. CDR3 nucleotides: TGCGCCAGCAGCCCGGGACTAGCGGGAGTTGCTAACGAGCAGTACTTC.

This clonotype was detected many times. This chain connects TRBV12-3 or TRBV12-4 to TRBJ1-6; the D gene is possibly TRBD1 (5 bases). CDR3 length: 14 amino acids. Trimming removed 3 bases at V and 11 bases at J, with 14 bases between. CDR3 in DNA: TGTGCCAGCAGTTTCGGGGGGACCCATCCACCCCTCCACTTT. Amino acid sequence: CASSFGGTHPPLHF.

Written as DNA, the CDR3 is TGTGCCAGCAGTGGGGTCGACCGATCCACAGATACGCAGTATTTT. Protein: CASSGVDRSTDTQYF. V is TRBV2 and J is TRBJ2-3; D is unresolved. V lost 4 bases to trimming and J lost 2 bases, with 13 bases between them. The CDR3 consists of 15 residues. Germline CDR1 is SNHLY and CDR2 is FYNNEI.

There are a few counts of this clonotype. The chain carries TRBV2 and TRBJ2-1; 8 bases align to TRBD2. CDR1 and CDR2 from the germline V gene are SNHLY and FYNNEI. The CDR3 is 14 amino acids. The J segment lost 0 bases and the V segment lost 9 bases, leaving 4 bases of the junction unmatched. CDR3 sequence (DNA): TGTGCCAGACCCGGGACTAGCTCCTACAATGAGCAGTTCTTC. It yields the protein CARPGTSSYNEQFF.

The genes are TRBV5-5 and TRBJ1-1; a possible D gene is TRBD1 (6 bases). This CDR3 contains 12 residues. Germline V CDR1 and CDR2: SGHKS, YYEKEE (reference sequence). Deletions cut 8 bases from V and 4 bases from J, with 12 bases between. The CDR3, as DNA: TGTGCCAGTGGTGGACAGCCCACTGAAGCTTTCTTT. Protein sequence: CASGGQPTEAFF.

This clonotype was seen more than once but under ten times. This chain connects TRBV12-3 or TRBV12-4 to TRBJ1-1, with a possible D match to TRBD1 (5 bases). V lost 8 bases to trimming and J lost 7 bases, with 23 bases between them. CDR3 length: 15 residues. The CDR3 reads CASGTRLPRGGEAFF. The CDR3 DNA sequence: TGTGCCAGCGGGACGAGACTGCCGCGGGGCGGTGAAGCTTTCTTT.

The chain couples TRBV5-1 to TRBJ2-3; 7 positions agree with TRBD2. Per germline, CDR1 SGHRS and CDR2 YFSETQ. This CDR3 contains 14 residues. The V gene end was trimmed by 0 bases and the J gene end by 5 bases; junction bases not matched to a gene: 3. This chain's CDR3 is CASSLGAGRDTQYF. The CDR3 DNA is TGCGCCAGCAGCTTGGGAGCGGGAAGAGATACGCAGTATTTT.

This chain joins TRBV20-1 and TRBJ2-7; D is undetermined. V was cut by 4 bases and J by 0 bases, with 10 bases left in between. CDR3 length: 13 amino acids. In germline, CDR1 is DFQATT, CDR2 SNEGSKA (reference sequence). CDR3 sequence (DNA): TGCAGTGCTATCATTAAGAGCTCCTACGAGCAGTACTTC. Translation gives CSAIIKSSYEQYF.